Listed below are T cell receptor beta chains from one sample, sequenced in a study of blood T cell repertoires in COVID-19. Assay used: immunoSEQ multiplex PCR; TCRdb lists only in-frame clones, some missing. The data contain about 120,000 clones, roughly 80% of them singletons. The sequenced sample was peripheral blood. Every receptor here comes from a man aged 65 to 85 with acute or convalescent COVID-19. CDR3s include the opening cysteine and the closing phenylalanine or tryptophan. The order of the fields is D gene, clone size, CDR3 length, V gene, J gene, CDR3 DNA, CDR3 protein. A D gene is named only where the DNA matches it firmly. A row's size may be missing; if present it is once, few, many or a size class.

>-|-|15|TRBV27|TRBJ1-1
TGTGCCAGCAGTTTATCCTGGCAGGTGCGCACTGAAGCTTTCTTT
CASSLSWQVRTEAFF
>-|-|13|TRBV11-2|TRBJ2-3
TGTGCCAGCAGCTTAGGAGGGAGGGATACGCAGTATTTT
CASSLGGRDTQYF
>TRBD1|-|14|TRBV5-1|TRBJ2-2
TGCGCCAGCAGCCAGGGACAGGGGATAGGGGAGCTGTTTTTT
CASSQGQGIGELFF
>TRBD2|few|18|TRBV9|TRBJ2-3
TGTGCCAGCAGCGCCAGGACAGGGCTAGCGGGGGGTACAGATACGCAGTATTTT
CASSARTGLAGGTDTQYF
>TRBD2|once|17|TRBV27|TRBJ2-7
TGTGCCAGCAGTTTACGGGCTAGCGGGGGTTCCGGGCACGAGCAGTACTTC
CASSLRASGGSGHEQYF
>TRBD2|few|16|TRBV15|TRBJ2-1
TGTGCCACCAGCAGCGGAAGCGGGGGGGCTCGGAATGAGCAGTTCTTC
CATSSGSGGARNEQFF
>TRBD2|-|16|TRBV24-1|TRBJ2-3
TGTGCCACCAGTGACCGACTAGCGCCGAGCACAGATACGCAGTATTTT
CATSDRLAPSTDTQYF
>TRBD1|-|17|TRBV5-1|TRBJ1-2
TGCGCCAGCAGCTTGGATGGACAGGGGGCCGCTAACTATGGCTACACCTTC
CASSLDGQGAANYGYTF
>TRBD2|-|14|TRBV28|TRBJ2-5
TGTGCCAGCAGTCTAGCGGGAGTCAGGAAGACCCAGTACTTC
CASSLAGVRKTQYF
>TRBD1|-|15|TRBV4-2|TRBJ1-1
TGTGCCAGCAGCCAGGGACAGATTGGGGACACTGAAGCTTTCTTT
CASSQGQIGDTEAFF
>-|-|14|TRBV6-5|TRBJ2-7
TGTGCCAGCAGTTTTCGACAGCCCCCCTACGAGCAGTACTTC
CASSFRQPPYEQYF
>TRBD1|-|16|TRBV5-1|TRBJ1-6
TGCGCCAGCAGCTTAGGCGGGACAGGGGTTCATTCACCCCTCCACTTT
CASSLGGTGVHSPLHF
>TRBD1|-|15|TRBV6-5|TRBJ1-1
TGTGCCAGCAGTTACTCATCCAGGGGGCATGGTGAAGCTTTCTTT
CASSYSSRGHGEAFF
>-|-|15|TRBV6-6|TRBJ1-5
TGTGCCAGCAGTTACTCGAGCCCAATCAATCAGCCCCAGCATTTT
CASSYSSPINQPQHF
>TRBD1|-|14|TRBV25-1|TRBJ2-3
TGTGCCAGCAGCGACAGGGGGAGGGAAGATACGCAGTATTTT
CASSDRGREDTQYF
>-|-|11|TRBV5-8|TRBJ2-5
TGTGCCAGCAGCTTGGCAGGGACCCAGTACTTC
CASSLAGTQYF
>TRBD1|-|15|TRBV6-5|TRBJ1-2
TGTGCCAGCAGTTACTTTTCGGGACAGGGTTATGGCTACACCTTC
CASSYFSGQGYGYTF
>TRBD2|-|16|TRBV3-1/TRBV3-2|TRBJ2-3
TGTGCCAGCAGCCAAGATCTCGGGGGGAGCACAGATACGCAGTATTTT
CASSQDLGGSTDTQYF
>-|-|15|TRBV6-5|TRBJ1-2
TGTGCCAGCAGTTACAGACAGGCTCACGACTATGGCTACACCTTC
CASSYRQAHDYGYTF
>TRBD1|-|15|TRBV5-5|TRBJ2-3
TGTGCCAGCAGCTTGAGACAGGGGAGCACAGATACGCAGTATTTT
CASSLRQGSTDTQYF
>-|-|14|TRBV25-1|TRBJ2-2
TGTGCCGCTGGGTTGGGGCTAATACCGGGGGAGCTGTTTTTT
CAAGLGLIPGELFF
>-|once|13|TRBV6-5|TRBJ1-3
TGTGCCAGCAGTCTAGGGGATGGAAACACCATATATTTT
CASSLGDGNTIYF
>-|-|12|TRBV15|TRBJ2-1
TGTGCCACCAGCAGCGAGGGCCCCAAGCAGTTCTTC
CATSSEGPKQFF
>-|-|15|TRBV6-2/TRBV6-3|TRBJ2-7
TGTGCCAGCAGTTCTCGGGGTCGGGGGAACTACGAGCAGTACTTC
CASSSRGRGNYEQYF
>-|few|13|TRBV24-1|TRBJ2-3
TGTGCCACCAGCAGGGATGCGACAGATACGCAGTATTTT
CATSRDATDTQYF